This T cell receptor beta chain was sequenced during a study of T cell repertoires in cytomegalovirus infection (dated by TCRdb to the late 2010s). Regarding the complete study: Donor HLA type was relevant to the analysis, as public TCR beta signatures indicated carriage of CMV infection together with the matching HLA type.

Its CDR3 holds 14 amino acids, cysteine through phenylalanine. Only the CDR3 DNA stays, 42 bases, in frame from base 1. The junction carries 14 bases between V and J, which are trimmed by 3 bases and 6 bases respectively. CDR1 and CDR2 were assigned from the germline V gene (reference sequence) as MNHEY and SMNVEV. What the authors observed across the whole study: In both this cohort and an independent roughly 330-donor cohort, the cumulative frequency of public TCR beta family members distinguished carriers of CMV infection plus the relevant HLA type. The ex vivo response was dominated by HLA-C-restricted CMV-specific TCR beta clonotypes, which also provided the single most frequent clonotype in two of eight donors.

Concerning this clonotype itself: Its cognate antigen has yet to be identified. Base qualities are not provided; no much larger clone lies one nucleotide away.

These reads were obtained on an Illumina HiSeq 1500. TCRdb reran the public reads through fastp at Q25 and MiXCR, keeping productive beta chains. Every CDR3 protein is listed once, alongside the most common genes and DNA of its rows. This sample is represented by approximately 70,000 distinct CDR3 sequences; about 23% of them were singletons. Under 85% of the sample rests with the top ten. The rearranged segments are TRBV27 and TRBJ1-1, and the D gene may be TRBD1, 6 bases matching. The specimen was PBMCs, sequenced either directly or after in vitro stimulation (not recorded which). This receptor was identified in a human donor in good health (CMV status not recorded). Some clones in this sample may be carry-over from other donors' samples. The sequence in DNA is TGTGCCAGCAGTTTCAATGACAGGATACCTGAAGCTTTCTTT. This gives the protein CASSFNDRIPEAFF.